This T cell receptor beta chain derives from a study of T cells after yellow fever vaccination. Note on this clonotype: What it binds is unknown.

The study, taken as a whole, reports: A weaker but faster secondary response was observed, peaking on day 5 versus 15. Abundant bulk-population clonotypes could contaminate the FACS-sorted repertoires. Detected again after the booster were most primary-vaccination clones, at almost 97% CD4 and about 89% CD8.

Germline loops: CDR1 SQVTM, CDR2 ANQGSEA. Trimming cost V 3 bases and J 2 bases, with 7 bases left between them. This CDR3 spans 12 amino acids. They built TCR cDNA with 5'RACE template switching, a step that put in a universal primer site and UMIs. From the 5' RACE reads, TCRdb called clonotypes with MiXCR, one entry per CDR3 protein. In the table there are 300,000 to 400,000 distinct CDR3 sequences, 3.5% to 4.5% of which are singletons. The chain is built from TRBV29-1 and TRBJ1-2; a possible D gene is TRBD1 (6 bases). The receptor was isolated from a man between 18 and 35 years old who received the YFV17D yellow fever vaccine. The input for sequencing was PBMCs, taken 5 days after the yellow fever booster vaccination. CDR3 residues: CSVDGQNYGYTF. The DNA for the CDR3 is TGCAGCGTTGACGGACAGAACTATGGCTACACCTTC. Supplemented by reference TRBV29-1 and TRBJ1-2, the full variable domain reads SAVISQKPSRDICQRGTSLTIQCQVDSQVTMMFWYRQQPGQSLTLIATANQGSEATYESGFVIDKFPISRPNLTFSTLTVSNMSPEDSSIYLCSVDGQNYGYTFGSGTRLTVV.